The 9 T cell receptor beta chains in this list originate from one sample, sequenced in a study of blood T cell repertoires in COVID-19. TCRdb's table, derived via immunoSEQ multiplex PCR, lists solely in-frame clones and lacks some. The data contain around 320,000 clones, 88% of them seen just once; the ten biggest clones take up approximately 6.6%. Sequencing input: peripheral blood. These receptors came from a woman aged 25 to 39 who had recovered from COVID-19.

This chain connects TRBV7-8 to TRBJ2-1, with D possibly TRBD2 on 5 matching bases. In germline, CDR1 is SGHVS, CDR2 FQNEAQ. This CDR3 region has 16 residues. V lost 5 bases and J 8 bases, leaving 22 bases between the germline ends. The CDR3 here is CASSRGRRLARDEQFF. CDR3 nucleotides: TGTGCCAGCAGCCGAGGTCGTAGGCTAGCAAGGGATGAGCAGTTCTTC.

The CDR3 sequence is CASSYLAGGSTDTQYF. In DNA, the CDR3 is TGTGCCAGCAGTTACTTAGCGGGGGGTTCCACAGATACGCAGTATTTT. The chain recombines TRBV6-5 with TRBJ2-3; TRBD2 matches at 10 bases. The CDR3 is made up of 16 amino acids. Germline CDR1 reads MNHEY; CDR2 reads SVGAGI. Trimming at V came to 1 base and at J to 2 bases, leaving 3 bases not matched to a gene.

The chain employs TRBV6-5 and TRBJ1-1, with 8 bases matching TRBD1. Germline CDR1 is MNHEY and CDR2 is SVGAGI. The CDR3 runs to 14 residues. With 5 bases clipped from V and 5 bases from J, the junction kept 7 bases outside the gene matches. CDR3 DNA: TGTGCCAGCAGTCCGGACAGGGTAGGGACTGAAGCTTTCTTT. It yields the protein CASSPDRVGTEAFF.

The chain is built from TRBV5-6 and TRBJ2-7; no reliable D call. Trimming cost V 0 bases and J 0 bases, with 4 bases left between them. This CDR3 is built from 13 residues. The germline CDR1 and CDR2 sequences are SGHDT and YYEEEE. The CDR3 DNA reads as TGTGCCAGCAGCTTGGGGGCCTCCTACGAGCAGTACTTC. Translated, it gives CASSLGASYEQYF.

This clone was picked up a small number of times. The rearrangement links TRBV29-1 to TRBJ1-1, with D perhaps TRBD1 (6 bases). CDR1 and CDR2 from the germline V gene are SQVTM and ANQGSEA. The V gene lost 5 bases and the J gene lost 0 bases, with 10 bases spanning the gap. The CDR3 is 13 residues long. CDR3 sequence reads: CSVWTALNTEAFF. The CDR3 nucleotides are TGCAGCGTTTGGACAGCCCTGAACACTGAAGCTTTCTTT.

The chain recombines TRBV19 with TRBJ1-5; D is unresolved. There are 16 residues in the CDR3. V lost 1 base, J lost 0 bases, and 10 bases lay in between. Germline-derived CDR1 and CDR2 are LNHDA and SQIVND (reference sequence). This CDR3 is CASSIVSRFSNQPQHF. For the CDR3, the DNA is TGTGCCAGTAGTATAGTGTCACGGTTTAGCAATCAGCCCCAGCATTTT.

The chain employs TRBV3-1 (or the pseudogene TRBV3-2) and TRBJ1-1; unclear D gene. Germline CDR1 reads LGHDT; CDR2 reads YNNKEL (reference sequence). This CDR3 region has 15 residues. V lost 4 bases and J 0 bases, leaving 12 bases between the germline ends. The CDR3 reads CASSREILMNTEAFF. The CDR3 region has the DNA TGTGCCAGCAGCCGCGAAATTCTAATGAACACTGAAGCTTTCTTT.

The V gene is TRBV3-1 (or the pseudogene TRBV3-2), the J gene TRBJ2-7, with 9 bases identical to TRBD1. The CDR3 has 20 amino acids. Germline assignment: CDR1 LGHDT and CDR2 YNNKEL (reference sequence). Trimming at V came to 0 bases and at J to 2 bases, leaving 17 bases not matched to a gene. The CDR3 spells CASSQDLIFGDRGLTYEQYF. CDR3 nucleotides: TGTGCCAGCAGCCAAGATCTGATATTTGGTGACAGGGGGTTAACCTACGAGCAGTACTTC.

The CDR3 region has the DNA TGCGCCAGCAGCTTCGAGGGAAATAGCAATCAGCCCCAGCATTTT. Residues: CASSFEGNSNQPQHF. The chain links TRBV5-1 to TRBJ1-5; D gene ambiguous. Germline values: CDR1 SGHRS, CDR2 YFSETQ. The CDR3 runs 15 residues. Trimming removed 2 bases from V and 0 bases from J, with 9 bases in between.